This TCR beta chain originates from a study of T cell responses to AZD1222 COVID-19 vaccine. With V trimmed by 7 bases and J by 1 base, 7 bases remained unmatched. The CDR3 contains 15 residues. CDR1 MNHEY and CDR2 SVGAGI come from the germline V gene. The data were produced by immunoSEQ multiplex PCR, yet TCRdb's version contains in-frame clones alone and is incomplete. The data hold fewer than 200,000 clones, with roughly nine tenths observed a single time. Study-level results: No repertoire was sampled before or during the peak T cell response, only after it. Vaccine-associated CD4 TCRs spanned spike, dominant at 160-218 and 743-854. Mostly white British, mostly female donors; authors suggested clonal diversity may be underestimated.

Of note for this clone: Its antigen is as yet unknown.

This clonotype originated in an adult who received the MenACWY meningococcal vaccine as a control. The sequencing used peripheral blood, collected 28 days after the second dose of the MenACWY control vaccine. This rearrangement joins TRBV6-5 to TRBJ1-5; 7 nucleotides align to TRBD1. For the CDR3, the DNA is TGTGCCAGCACACTCGGGACAGCCAGCAATCAGCCCCAGCATTTT. Encoded protein: CASTLGTASNQPQHF.